This T cell receptor (beta chain) was sequenced in a study of human T cells and chemical hapten exposure (dated by TCRdb to about 2021). In the study overall: For sensitization, 2% DPC in acetone was applied to an approximately 2 cm by approximately 2 cm area of upper inner arm skin. Weekly therapeutic DPC doses were additionally applied to the scalp of patients throughout the approximately 25-week study period. Patch testing on the upper back used Finn chambers containing 0.01% DPC, with scoring done after 6 days according to International Contact Dermatitis Research Group standards. Alopecia areata with under or over 50% scalp involvement, alopecia totalis and alopecia universalis were represented in the patient cohort, which was mostly female. Libraries were pooled for sequencing, and per-sample TCR yields varied mainly because of small differences in library volumes within the pool. This study followed changes in the peripheral blood TCR repertoire in vivo during primary and secondary sensitization of alopecia patients to the hapten diphenylcyclopropenone (DPC). Blood samples were taken from patients before sensitization (week 0) and then at 2, 6 and about 24 weeks after DPC sensitization. Approximately 30 alopecia patients provided blood for TCR sequencing at one to four time points (pre-sensitization, 2, 6 and 24 weeks). The study at large found these results: The number of PT1 expanded TCRs positively correlated with patch test score, significant at thresholds 8, 16 and 32 but not 4. All patients had alopecia, a presumed autoimmune disease, so their immune response might differ from that of healthy individuals. Expanded TCRs formed significantly more large CDR3 similarity clusters than pre-sensitization or healthy control sets, consistent with antigen-driven responses. No change with DPC sensitization was found in the number of TCRs above 1 in 1000 frequency, and no evidence of global repertoire structure alterations was found. Repeated subsampling changed both the strength of the expansion versus patch-test correlation and the threshold at which the correlation became significant.

There are a few counts of this clonotype. Its specific antigen is unknown. No base quality values were provided; no much bigger clone lies one nucleotide off. Library preparation used RACE. The run used a NextSeq 500. During library preparation, unique molecular identifiers were attached to individual cDNA molecules so that TCRs could be counted in a quantitative, reproducible way. For every blood RNA sample, sequencing covered both the TCR alpha and TCR beta chains. In the source study's methods: The median number of TCRs per sample was roughly 94,000, ranging from about 20,000 to 700,000. V, J and CDR3 annotation of the TCR reads was carried out using the Decombinator software suite. Every sample was subsampled to the same number of TCRs (28,000) for the PS versus PT1 abundance plots. Expanded TCRs were defined as absent before sensitization and observed at least eight times at the 2-week time point. The public sequencing data were trimmed at Q25 with fastp and processed into clonotypes with MiXCR by TCRdb, which kept only in-frame beta chains. Each entry is one CDR3 protein sequence, shown with its most common DNA and genes. For this entry, the V and J calls and clone size follow TCRdb and not the study's own pipeline. The sample contains some 190,000 distinct CDR3 sequences, 20% to 25% of them found a single time. 6% to 8% of the sample comes from the top ten.

The germline V gene provides CDR1 ENHRY and CDR2 SYGVKD. Including cysteine and phenylalanine, the CDR3 has 16 amino acids. This entry keeps only the CDR3 DNA: 48 bases, framed from base 1. The junction shows trimming of 4 bases on V and 0 bases on J, plus 15 bases between the germline ends. According to the study, the label for this sample's time point signals: patch test 1, 2 weeks after DPC sensitization. This sample's treatment or condition label indicates: therapeutic diphenylcyclopropenone sensitization with weekly scalp DPC. Blood at each patch-test visit was drawn before the patch test was applied. To be eligible, patients had to be aged 18 to 70, diagnosed with alopecia and judged suitable for DPC therapy, while pregnant patients were excluded. Total RNA was extracted from unfractionated whole blood that had been collected in Tempus Blood RNA tubes.

The chain links TRBV10-3 with TRBJ1-1, with a weak D call of TRBD1 (5 bases match). Sequenced here: whole blood, sampled in connection with sensitization to the hapten diphenylcyclopropenone (DPC). The sequence was obtained from a woman between 45 and 65 years old with alopecia areata. Some clones in this sample may be carry-over from other donors' samples. The nucleotide sequence is given as TGTGCCATCAGTGTAACGCCTACAGGTATGAACACTGAAGCTTTCTTT. Translated, this gives CAISVTPTGMNTEAFF.